The entry below gives a single TCR beta chain sequence along with its context. The method was immunoSEQ multiplex PCR; TCRdb's version includes in-frame clones alone and lacks a portion of them. The table has roughly 5,700 clones, over 75% seen once; the top ten hold 11%. The entry originates in a study of immune evolution from preneoplasia to lung adenocarcinoma. Input material: FFPE minimally invasive lung adenocarcinoma tissue. The origin of this receptor is a person between 60 and 79 years old with lung adenocarcinoma.

The DNA for the CDR3 is TGTGCCAGCCGAGACAGGGGGCGATATGGCTACACCTTC. This translates into CASRDRGRYGYTF. The J gene is TRBJ1-2, the V gene TRBV19, with 10 bases lining up with TRBD1. The CDR3 is 13 amino acids. V dropped 9 bases and J dropped 5; count of bases not matched to a gene: 6. Per germline, CDR1 LNHDA and CDR2 SQIVND (reference sequence).